Shown below are 30 T cell receptor beta chains from a single sample sequenced in a study of blood T cell repertoires in COVID-19. Profiled with immunoSEQ multiplex PCR; TCRdb holds only in-frame clones, not every one. The sample holds approximately 390,000 clones; 70% to 90% are singletons and the top ten take roughly 2%. Source material: PBMCs or T cells enriched from blood (not recorded which). These receptors came from a woman aged 40 to 50 with acute COVID-19.

This clone was seen only a few times. The rearrangement joins TRBV6-6 to TRBJ1-4, with unresolved D. V shed 7 bases and J shed 8 bases, with 17 bases lying between them. Germline values: CDR1 MNHNY, CDR2 SVGAGI (reference sequence). The CDR3 is 14 amino acids. The CDR3 sequence is CASTLGLRGEKLFF. In nucleotides, the CDR3 is TGTGCCAGCACTTTAGGACTTAGAGGAGAAAAACTGTTTTTT.

The chain links TRBV29-1 to TRBJ1-1; tentative D call: TRBD1 (5 bases). Trimming removed 1 base from V and 1 base from J, with 16 bases in between. Germline-derived CDR1 and CDR2 are SQVTM and ANQGSEA. The CDR3 sequence is 16 residues long. The CDR3, as DNA: TGCAGCGTTGAAGGAAAAGCTCTCGGGGGGAACACTGAAGCTTTCTTT. Encoded protein: CSVEGKALGGNTEAFF.

The rearrangement uses TRBV11-2 and TRBJ1-4, with 9 nucleotides matching TRBD1. V was pared by 5 bases and J by 7 bases, with 8 bases of the junction left unmatched. The germline CDR1 and CDR2 sequences are SGHAT and FQNNGV. The CDR3 extends over 15 amino acids. The CDR3 reads CASSIHRGQVEKLFF. The CDR3 coding sequence is TGTGCCAGCAGCATCCACAGGGGGCAAGTTGAAAAACTGTTTTTT.

This chain connects TRBV7-9 to TRBJ2-7; unclear D gene. Trimming left V 4 bases short and J 5 bases short, with 12 bases between. The CDR3 sequence is 13 residues long. Germline V lookup: CDR1 SEHNR, CDR2 FQNEAQ (reference sequence). The DNA of the CDR3 is TGTGCCAGCAGCTCCTTCGGTTCTCACGAGCAGTACTTC. This translates into CASSSFGSHEQYF.

The V and J genes are TRBV2 and TRBJ1-2, with TRBD1 as a possible D gene (5 bases). The germline V gene has CDR1 SNHLY and CDR2 FYNNEI. The V and J ends lost 4 bases and 4 bases respectively, with 13 bases between them. The CDR3 has 14 amino acids. The CDR3 bases are TGTGCCAGCAGTGTTGGGGCAGAGAGCTATGGCTACACCTTC. Translation: CASSVGAESYGYTF.

The J gene is TRBJ2-3, the V gene TRBV7-6; D gene ambiguous. CDR3 size: 11 residues. Deletions cut 10 bases from V and 3 bases from J, with 8 bases between. Germline CDR1 SGHVS, CDR2 FNYEAQ. CDR3 amino acids: CATQKTDTQYF. The CDR3 nucleotides are TGTGCCACCCAGAAAACAGATACGCAGTATTTT.

This rearrangement joins TRBV23-1 to TRBJ2-6; 7 bases line up with TRBD1. TRBV23-1 falls under the ORF class, with uncertain function. With V trimmed by 10 bases and J by 0 bases, 15 bases remained unmatched. The CDR3 runs to 18 residues. CDR3 DNA sequence: TGCGCCATCCCCAACGGGACAGCGACTACCTCTGGGGCCAACGTCCTGACTTTC. It codes for CAIPNGTATTSGANVLTF.

This rearrangement joins TRBV7-9 to TRBJ1-1, with D uncertain. The ends were cut back, 5 bases at V and 10 bases at J, with 17 bases in the middle. Germline values: CDR1 SEHNR, CDR2 FQNEAQ (reference sequence). The CDR3 is 13 residues long. Here the CDR3 DNA reads TGTGCCAGCAGCCCGGTGCCGGGGAACCGAGCTTTCTTT. Amino acids: CASSPVPGNRAFF. Filled out from reference TRBV7-9 and TRBJ1-1, the complete variable domain reads DTGVSQNPRHKITKRGQNVTFRCDPISEHNRLYWYRQTLGQGPEFLTYFQNEAQLEKSRLLSDRFSAERPKGSFSTLEIQRTEQGDSAMYLCASSPVPGNRAFFGQGTRLTVV.

The rearrangement links TRBV7-6 to TRBJ2-2; D is ambiguous. Trimming took 5 bases from V and 4 from J, leaving 20 bases between them. CDR3 length: 17 residues. Germline CDR1 SGHVS, CDR2 FNYEAQ. The CDR3: CASSQTSTLPVTGELFF. CDR3 bases: TGTGCCAGCAGCCAAACGTCGACTCTTCCTGTCACCGGGGAGCTGTTTTTT.

This sequence joins TRBV5-6 and TRBJ2-6; D call uncertain. Trimming took 2 bases from V and 1 from J, leaving 4 bases between them. This CDR3 spans 14 amino acids. Germline CDR1 and CDR2: SGHDT and YYEEEE. The CDR3, as DNA: TGTGCCAGCAGCTTTCTTTCTGGGGCCAACGTCCTGACTTTC. Residues: CASSFLSGANVLTF.

The chain joins TRBV2 to TRBJ1-1; 8 positions match TRBD1. The junction had 10 bases not matched to a gene; V was cut back by 2 bases and J by 11 bases. The CDR3 sequence is 14 residues long. Germline CDR1 is SNHLY and CDR2 is FYNNEI. CDR3 region: CASSEFNDRGRAFF. The CDR3 DNA follows: TGTGCCAGCAGTGAATTTAATGACAGGGGAAGGGCTTTCTTT.

This chain joins TRBV2 and TRBJ2-1; 11 positions match TRBD2. CDR3 length: 16 residues. CDR1 is SNHLY, CDR2 FYNNEI, per germline. Trimming at V came to 0 bases and at J to 6 bases, leaving 4 bases not matched to a gene. CDR3 amino acids: CASSEALSGGVNEQFF. CDR3 bases: TGTGCCAGCAGTGAAGCGCTTAGCGGGGGGGTCAATGAGCAGTTCTTC.

Comments on this clone: A junction boundary mismatches the germline segment, possibly from a read error. The rearrangement links TRBV18 to TRBJ2-2, with D possibly matching TRBD1 (6 bases). Per germline, CDR1 KGHSH and CDR2 LQKENI. CDR3 length equals 15 residues. The CDR3 coding sequence is TGTGCCAGCTCACCCGGGACACTGAACACCAGGGAGCTGTTTTTT. This codes for CASSPGTLNTRELFF.

J is TRBJ2-7 and V is TRBV29-1; D is possibly TRBD2 (5 bases). Germline V gene data show CDR1 as SQVTM and CDR2 as ANQGSEA. This CDR3 spans 13 amino acids. V lost 6 bases and J lost 6, with 18 bases in between. CDR3 DNA sequence: TGCAGCGTACGTCTGACTGGAGGCTTCGAGCAGTACTTC. Protein: CSVRLTGGFEQYF.

The rearrangement links TRBV27 to TRBJ2-5, with D possibly being TRBD1 (5 bases). The ends were cut back, 2 bases at V and 7 bases at J, with 17 bases in the middle. The CDR3 totals 15 residues. Germline CDR1 MNHEY, CDR2 SMNVEV (reference sequence). The chain's CDR3 is CASSLKGLVYGTQYF. CDR3 nucleotide sequence: TGTGCCAGCAGTTTAAAGGGGTTGGTTTACGGGACCCAGTACTTC.

This chain uses TRBV5-1 with TRBJ2-3; TRBD2 matches 9 bases. From germline, CDR1 is SGHRS and CDR2 YFSETQ. The CDR3 loop spans 14 amino acids. J gave up 3 bases and V 5 bases, and 4 bases lay outside the gene matches. The CDR3 loop is CASRVGLATDTQYF. Here the CDR3 DNA reads TGCGCCAGCAGAGTGGGACTAGCTACAGATACGCAGTATTTT.

This clone was recorded a few times. The chain joins TRBV5-1 to TRBJ2-1, with 7 bases identical to TRBD1. CDR1 is SGHRS, CDR2 YFSETQ, per germline. This CDR3 contains 15 residues. V was pared by 0 bases and J by 5 bases, with 5 bases of the junction left unmatched. The DNA of the CDR3 is TGCGCCAGCAGCTTGGGACTCCAGGGGGACAATGAGCAGTTCTTC. Its protein is CASSLGLQGDNEQFF.

The chain employs TRBV7-9 and TRBJ1-2; the match to TRBD1 covers 8 bases. Germline V lookup: CDR1 SEHNR, CDR2 FQNEAQ (reference sequence). After removal of 5 bases from V and 0 bases from J, the junction contained 5 bases not matched to a gene. This CDR3 has 15 residues. This CDR3 is CASSVGTGTNYGYTF. The CDR3 nucleotides are TGTGCCAGCAGCGTCGGGACAGGTACTAACTATGGCTACACCTTC.

This clone came up once. The chain is built from TRBV10-1 and TRBJ2-5; 11 bases are shared with TRBD2. This CDR3 contains 15 residues. The J segment lost 2 bases and the V segment lost 5 bases, leaving 4 bases of the junction unmatched. CDR1 WNHNN and CDR2 SYGVQD come from the germline V gene (reference sequence). The CDR3 here is CASSPIAGGQETQYF. DNA for the CDR3: TGCGCCAGCAGTCCTATAGCGGGAGGGCAAGAGACCCAGTACTTC.

This chain links TRBV29-1 with TRBJ2-5; 11 bases are shared with TRBD1. CDR3 size: 15 residues. The germline V gene has CDR1 SQVTM and CDR2 ANQGSEA. V shed 6 bases and J 5 bases; nucleotides not matched to a gene: 11. The CDR3 protein is CSVLGQGASRETQYF. The CDR3 region has the DNA TGCAGCGTACTTGGACAGGGGGCCTCCCGGGAGACCCAGTACTTC.

The V and J genes are TRBV11-3 and TRBJ2-5; a possible D gene is TRBD1 (6 bases). The CDR3 extends over 14 amino acids. Per germline, CDR1 SGHNT and CDR2 YENEEA. V lost 5 bases and J lost 5, with 15 bases in between. CDR3 DNA: TGTGCCAGCAGCGCAACAGGGTTGGCGGAGACCCAGTACTTC. Translation gives CASSATGLAETQYF.

The chain is built from TRBV23-1 and TRBJ2-7, with D maybe TRBD2 (6 bases). TRBV23-1 qualifies as an ORF whose function is uncertain. The CDR3 extends over 16 amino acids. V was shortened by 0 bases and J by 5 bases, with 17 bases between the two germline ends. CDR3 region: CASSQSSPGLSHEQYF. In DNA, the CDR3 is TGCGCCAGCAGTCAATCTTCCCCGGGACTCAGCCACGAGCAGTACTTC.

The V and J genes are TRBV5-8 and TRBJ1-5; D ambiguous. Trimming stripped 0 bases from V and 5 bases from J, with 21 bases between. The V gene's germline CDR1 is SGHTS and CDR2 YDEGEE. The CDR3 runs to 18 residues. In DNA form, the CDR3 reads TGTGCCAGCAGCTTGGCCGTCGTTCTTTCAGGCAGTTATCAGCCCCAGCATTTT. Its protein product is CASSLAVVLSGSYQPQHF.

The rearrangement links TRBV12-3 or TRBV12-4 to TRBJ1-2; D is unclear. Trimming took off 3 bases at V and 2 bases at J, with 7 bases between the two ends. CDR3 length: 13 amino acids. The CDR3 spells CASSFDGNYGYTF. The CDR3 coding sequence is TGTGCCAGCAGTTTTGACGGGAACTATGGCTACACCTTC.

The chain links TRBV20-1 to TRBJ1-2, with D possibly TRBD1 on 6 matching bases. Germline CDR1 is DFQATT and CDR2 is SNEGSKA (reference sequence). This CDR3 region has 13 residues. With 3 bases removed from V and 6 bases from J, the gap between germline ends came to 14 bases. CDR3 sequence: CSASRTERDGYTF. CDR3 nucleotide sequence: TGCAGTGCTAGTCGGACAGAAAGGGATGGCTACACCTTC.

This clone came up many times. This sequence joins TRBV3-1 (or the pseudogene TRBV3-2) and TRBJ2-1; TRBD2 matches at 7 bases. This CDR3 is built from 15 residues. V was clipped by 1 base and J by 6 bases; unmatched bases: 6. CDR1 and CDR2 (germline): LGHDT, YNNKEL (reference sequence). The CDR3 here is CASSQAQRGFNEQFF. The CDR3 DNA is TGTGCCAGCAGCCAAGCCCAGCGGGGATTCAATGAGCAGTTCTTC.

V and J are TRBV27 and TRBJ1-1; the D gene is possibly TRBD1 (5 bases). V gave up 6 bases and J gave up 7 bases, with 15 bases separating them. This CDR3 is built from 13 residues. The germline V gene encodes CDR1 MNHEY and CDR2 SMNVEV (reference sequence). CDR3 DNA: TGTGCCAGCAGCCTAAACTTCAGGGTTGAAGCTTTCTTT. It specifies CASSLNFRVEAFF.

This clone was seen only once. The chain is built from TRBV4-1 and TRBJ2-3; D unclear. Germline CDR1 MGHRA, CDR2 YSYEKL. V dropped 2 bases and J dropped 5 bases, with 8 bases sitting between them. The CDR3 is 13 amino acids. The CDR3 region has the DNA TGCGCCAGCAGCCAAACCAACAGAGATACGCAGTATTTT. This encodes CASSQTNRDTQYF.

A note on this clone: The sample has other DNA sequences that encode this CDR3 too. The J gene is TRBJ1-6, the V gene TRBV11-2, with D unresolved. Germline lookup yields CDR1 SGHAT and CDR2 FQNNGV. Trimming took 3 bases from V and 5 from J, leaving 8 bases between them. The CDR3 is 14 amino acids. CDR3 nucleotides: TGTGCCAGCAGCTTCAGCGGGGATAATTCACCCCTCCACTTT. Protein product: CASSFSGDNSPLHF.

The rearrangement links TRBV6-5 to TRBJ1-1; TRBD1 might be the D (5 bases). Germline values: CDR1 MNHEY, CDR2 SVGAGI. The CDR3 is 14 residues long. The V end lost 10 bases, the J end lost 0 bases, and 15 bases lay between the germline ends. The CDR3 sequence is CATSRAGMNTEAFF. CDR3 bases: TGTGCCACCTCCAGGGCCGGAATGAACACTGAAGCTTTCTTT.